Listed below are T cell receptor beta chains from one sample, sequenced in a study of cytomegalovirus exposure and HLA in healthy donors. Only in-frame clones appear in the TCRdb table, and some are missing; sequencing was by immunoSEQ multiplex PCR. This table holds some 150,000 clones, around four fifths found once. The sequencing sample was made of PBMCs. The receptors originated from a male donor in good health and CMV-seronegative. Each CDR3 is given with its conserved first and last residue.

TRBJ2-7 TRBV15 CATSTQDTYEQYF
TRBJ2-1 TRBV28 CASGGRDGHNEQFF
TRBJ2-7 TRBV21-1 CASSKCGTFYEQYF
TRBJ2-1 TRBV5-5 CASSSAHYNEQFF
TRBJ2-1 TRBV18 CASSKGTSGNNEQFF
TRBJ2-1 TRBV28 CASLPNYDSSSYNEQFF
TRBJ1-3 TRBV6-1 CASSGQGHSGNTIYF
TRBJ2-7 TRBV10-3 CAISVNRAMSEQYF
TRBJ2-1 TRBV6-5 CASSRTSDEQFF
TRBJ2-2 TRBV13 CASSLAWTKNTGELFF
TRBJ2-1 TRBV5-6 CASSIGTGWKEQFF
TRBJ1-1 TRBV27 CASSSRDSLWTEAFF
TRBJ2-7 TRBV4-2 CASSQDMAGNEQYF
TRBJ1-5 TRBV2 CASRYRANNQPQHF
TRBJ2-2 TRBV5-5 CASYPTGGTGELFF
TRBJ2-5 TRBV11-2 CASAIWGVAQETQYF
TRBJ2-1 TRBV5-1 CASGSGSRYNEQFF
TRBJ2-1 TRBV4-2 CASSPGTGDYNEQFF
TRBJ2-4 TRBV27 CASSSAGTGWDIQYF
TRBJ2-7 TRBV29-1 CSVEEIAGAYEQYF
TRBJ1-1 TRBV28 CASRKSGPGPEAFF
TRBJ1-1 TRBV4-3 CASSQESGFGTEAFF
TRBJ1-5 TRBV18 CASSLTDTQPQHF
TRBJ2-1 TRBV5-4 CASSLVGGRGSSYNEQFF
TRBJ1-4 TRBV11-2 CASSPQAGPGEKLFF
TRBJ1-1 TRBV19 CASRTQGAVTEAFF
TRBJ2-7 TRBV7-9 CASSNVDREAYEQYF
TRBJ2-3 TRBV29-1 CSVVSGSTDTQYF
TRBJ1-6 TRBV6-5 CASSYVDSSPLHF
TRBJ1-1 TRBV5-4 CASTLPGEGRGTEAFF
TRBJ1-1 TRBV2 CASRTGAREAFF
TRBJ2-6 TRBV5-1 CASSGPQGDGANVLTF
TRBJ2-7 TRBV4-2 CASSPGGYEQYF
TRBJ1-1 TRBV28 CASSPTRARGRNTEAFF
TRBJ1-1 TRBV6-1 CASRTSGAEGAFF
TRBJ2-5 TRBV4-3 CASSPDRGKETQYF
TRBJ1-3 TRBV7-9 CASRMTGDSGNTIYF
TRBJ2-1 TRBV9 CASSVGSEQFF
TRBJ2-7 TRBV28 CASMVGGSYEQYF
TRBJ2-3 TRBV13 CASSLRLAGSEITDTQYF
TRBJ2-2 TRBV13 CASSRWREGTGELFF
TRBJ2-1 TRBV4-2 CASSQGRGSYNEQFF
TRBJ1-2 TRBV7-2 CASSLASLDRDYGYTF
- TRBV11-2 CATARGPSYEQYF
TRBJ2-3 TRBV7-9 CASSLGQGAQTDTQYF
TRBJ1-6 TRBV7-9 CASSPKTGGNSPLHF
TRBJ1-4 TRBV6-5 CASSGDSLNEKLFF
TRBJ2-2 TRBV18 CASSPTVNTGELFF